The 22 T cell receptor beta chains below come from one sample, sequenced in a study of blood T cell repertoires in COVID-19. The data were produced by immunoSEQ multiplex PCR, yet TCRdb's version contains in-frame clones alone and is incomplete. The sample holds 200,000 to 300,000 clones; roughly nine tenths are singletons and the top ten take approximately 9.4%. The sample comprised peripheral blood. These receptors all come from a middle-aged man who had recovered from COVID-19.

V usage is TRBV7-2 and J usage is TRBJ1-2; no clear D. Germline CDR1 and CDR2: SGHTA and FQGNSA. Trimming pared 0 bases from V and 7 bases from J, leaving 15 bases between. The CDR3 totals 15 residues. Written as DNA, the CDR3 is TGTGCCAGCAGCTTAGCGCTACCGGGTTCCAGTGGCTACACCTTC. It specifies CASSLALPGSSGYTF.

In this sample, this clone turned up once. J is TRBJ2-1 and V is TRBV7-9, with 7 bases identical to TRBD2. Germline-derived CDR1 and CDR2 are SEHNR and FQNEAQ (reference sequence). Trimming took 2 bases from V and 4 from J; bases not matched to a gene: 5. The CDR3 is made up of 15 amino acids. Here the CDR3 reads CASSLMLADYNEQFF. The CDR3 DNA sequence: TGTGCCAGCAGCTTAATGCTAGCGGATTACAATGAGCAGTTCTTC.

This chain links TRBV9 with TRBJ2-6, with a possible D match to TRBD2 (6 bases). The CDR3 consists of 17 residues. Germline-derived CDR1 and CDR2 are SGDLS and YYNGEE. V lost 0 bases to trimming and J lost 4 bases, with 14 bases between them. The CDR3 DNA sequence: TGTGCCAGCAGCGTAGGCCTAGCGAGAGAGGGGGCCAACGTCCTGACTTTC. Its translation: CASSVGLAREGANVLTF.

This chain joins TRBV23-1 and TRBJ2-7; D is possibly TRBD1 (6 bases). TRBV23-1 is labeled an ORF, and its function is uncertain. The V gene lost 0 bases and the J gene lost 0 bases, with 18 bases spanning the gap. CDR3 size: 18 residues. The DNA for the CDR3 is TGCGCCAGCAGTCAATCCAGATATGGGGGACACTACTCCTACGAGCAGTACTTC. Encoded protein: CASSQSRYGGHYSYEQYF.

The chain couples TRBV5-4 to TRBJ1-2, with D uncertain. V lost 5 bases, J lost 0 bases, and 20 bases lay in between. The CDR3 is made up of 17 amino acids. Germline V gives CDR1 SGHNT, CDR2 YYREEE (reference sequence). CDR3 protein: CASSNAGGRLANYGYTF. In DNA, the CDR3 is TGTGCCAGCAGTAATGCGGGTGGTAGGTTAGCTAACTATGGCTACACCTTC.

CDR3 region: CASIPRGRGNTEAFF. The CDR3 coding sequence is TGTGCCAGCATCCCGAGGGGCAGGGGGAACACTGAAGCTTTCTTT. The V and J genes are TRBV27 and TRBJ1-1; D possibly corresponds to TRBD1 (6 bases). The V and J ends lost 7 bases and 1 base respectively, with 16 bases between them. The germline gives CDR1 MNHEY, CDR2 SMNVEV (reference sequence). CDR3 size: 15 residues.

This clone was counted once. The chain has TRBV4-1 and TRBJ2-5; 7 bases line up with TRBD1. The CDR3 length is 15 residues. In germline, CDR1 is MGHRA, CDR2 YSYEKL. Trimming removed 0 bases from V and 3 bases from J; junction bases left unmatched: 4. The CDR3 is CASSQDPGTEETQYF. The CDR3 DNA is TGCGCCAGCAGCCAAGATCCCGGGACAGAAGAGACCCAGTACTTC.

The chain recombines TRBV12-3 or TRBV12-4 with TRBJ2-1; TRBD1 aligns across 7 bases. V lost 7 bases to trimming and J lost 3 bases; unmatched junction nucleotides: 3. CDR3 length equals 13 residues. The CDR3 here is CASTGQIYNEQFF. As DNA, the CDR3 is TGTGCCAGCACGGGACAGATCTACAATGAGCAGTTCTTC.

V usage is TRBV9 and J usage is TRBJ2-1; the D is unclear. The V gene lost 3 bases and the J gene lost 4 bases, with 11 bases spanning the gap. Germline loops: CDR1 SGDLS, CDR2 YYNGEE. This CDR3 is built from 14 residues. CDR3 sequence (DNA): TGTGCCAGCAGCGCCACACCCGGGTACAATGAGCAGTTCTTC. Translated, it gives CASSATPGYNEQFF.

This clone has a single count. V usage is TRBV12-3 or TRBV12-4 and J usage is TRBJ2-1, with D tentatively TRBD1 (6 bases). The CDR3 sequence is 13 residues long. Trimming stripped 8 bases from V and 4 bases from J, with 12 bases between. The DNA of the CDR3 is TGTGCCAGCCGACGGGGACAATACAATGAGCAGTTCTTC. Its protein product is CASRRGQYNEQFF.

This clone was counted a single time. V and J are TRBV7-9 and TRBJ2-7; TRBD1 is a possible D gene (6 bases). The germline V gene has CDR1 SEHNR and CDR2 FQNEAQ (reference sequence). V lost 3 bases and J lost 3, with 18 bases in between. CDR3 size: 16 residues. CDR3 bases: TGTGCCAGCAGCTTCAACAGAGGGGGACGCGACTACGAGCAGTACTTC. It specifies CASSFNRGGRDYEQYF. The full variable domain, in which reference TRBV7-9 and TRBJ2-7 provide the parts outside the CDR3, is DTGVSQNPRHKITKRGQNVTFRCDPISEHNRLYWYRQTLGQGPEFLTYFQNEAQLEKSRLLSDRFSAERPKGSFSTLEIQRTEQGDSAMYLCASSFNRGGRDYEQYFGPGTRLTVT.

CDR3: CASSSLGGTISGNTIYF. The CDR3 bases are TGTGCCAGCAGCTCTTTGGGGGGGACCATCTCTGGAAACACCATATATTTT. The J gene is TRBJ1-3, the V gene TRBV5-4; tentatively, D is TRBD1 (5 bases). CDR3 size: 17 residues. Germline-derived CDR1 and CDR2 are SGHNT and YYREEE (reference sequence). The V and J ends lost 3 bases and 0 bases respectively, with 16 bases between them.

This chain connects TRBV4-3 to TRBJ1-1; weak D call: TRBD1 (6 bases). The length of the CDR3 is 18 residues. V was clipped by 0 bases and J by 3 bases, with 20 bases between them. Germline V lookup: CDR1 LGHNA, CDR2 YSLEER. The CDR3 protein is CASSQEVDDGGGDTEAFF. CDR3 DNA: TGCGCCAGCAGCCAAGAGGTTGATGACGGGGGGGGCGACACTGAAGCTTTCTTT.

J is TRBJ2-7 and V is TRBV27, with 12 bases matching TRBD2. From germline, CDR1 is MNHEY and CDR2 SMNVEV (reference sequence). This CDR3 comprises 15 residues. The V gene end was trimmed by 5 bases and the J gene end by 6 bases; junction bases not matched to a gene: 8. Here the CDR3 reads CASSPLAGGNSEQYF. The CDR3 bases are TGTGCCAGCAGTCCGCTAGCGGGGGGGAATTCCGAGCAGTACTTC.

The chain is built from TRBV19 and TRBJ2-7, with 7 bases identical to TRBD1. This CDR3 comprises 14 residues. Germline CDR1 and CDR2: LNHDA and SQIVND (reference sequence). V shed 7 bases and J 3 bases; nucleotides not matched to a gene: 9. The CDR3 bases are TGTGCCAGTACCCAGGACAGGTGGAACTACGAGCAGTACTTC. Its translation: CASTQDRWNYEQYF.

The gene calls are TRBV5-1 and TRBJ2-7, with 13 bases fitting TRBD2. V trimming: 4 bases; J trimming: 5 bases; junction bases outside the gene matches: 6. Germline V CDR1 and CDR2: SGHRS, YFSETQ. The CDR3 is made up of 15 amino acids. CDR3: CASSIGTSGANEQYF. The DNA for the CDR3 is TGCGCCAGCAGCATCGGGACTAGCGGGGCAAACGAGCAGTACTTC.

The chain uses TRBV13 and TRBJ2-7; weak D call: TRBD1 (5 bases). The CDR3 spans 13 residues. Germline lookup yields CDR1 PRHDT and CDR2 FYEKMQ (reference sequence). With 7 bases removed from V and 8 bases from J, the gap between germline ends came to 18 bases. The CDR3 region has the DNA TGTGCCAGCACCTATGGGGCCGGGTTGAAGCAGTACTTC. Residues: CASTYGAGLKQYF.

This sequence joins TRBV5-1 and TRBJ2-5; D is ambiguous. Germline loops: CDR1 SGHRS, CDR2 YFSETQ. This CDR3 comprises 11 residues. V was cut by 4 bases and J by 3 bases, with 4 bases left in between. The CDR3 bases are TGCGCCAGCAGCCTAAAAGAGACCCAGTACTTC. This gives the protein CASSLKETQYF.

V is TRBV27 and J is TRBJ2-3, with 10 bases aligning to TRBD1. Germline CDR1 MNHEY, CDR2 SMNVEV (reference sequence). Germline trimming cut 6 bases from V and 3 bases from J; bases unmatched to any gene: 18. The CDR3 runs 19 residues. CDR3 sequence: CASRQIAMGTGAFTDTQYF. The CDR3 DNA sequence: TGTGCCAGCAGACAAATCGCGATGGGGACAGGGGCTTTTACAGATACGCAGTATTTT.

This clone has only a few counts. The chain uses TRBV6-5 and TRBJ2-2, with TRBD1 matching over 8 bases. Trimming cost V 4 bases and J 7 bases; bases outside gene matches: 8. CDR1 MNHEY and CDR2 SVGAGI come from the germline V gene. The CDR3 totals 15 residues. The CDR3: CASSSRTGTSGELFF. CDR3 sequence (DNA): TGTGCCAGCAGTTCCCGGACAGGGACGAGCGGGGAGCTGTTTTTT.

Here the CDR3 reads CASSVGAGIGYEQYF. CDR3 in DNA: TGTGCCAGCAGCGTAGGGGCGGGAATTGGCTACGAGCAGTACTTC. J is TRBJ2-7 and V is TRBV9; a weak D match, TRBD2 (6 bases). V lost 0 bases, J lost 3 bases, and 13 bases lay in between. This CDR3 has 15 amino acids. The germline V gene has CDR1 SGDLS and CDR2 YYNGEE. Based on the CDR3 plus reference TRBV9 and TRBJ2-7, the full variable domain is DSGVTQTPKHLITATGQRVTLRCSPRSGDLSVYWYQQSLDQGLQFLIQYYNGEERAKGNILERFSAQQFPDLHSELNLSSLELGDSALYFCASSVGAGIGYEQYFGPGTRLTVT.

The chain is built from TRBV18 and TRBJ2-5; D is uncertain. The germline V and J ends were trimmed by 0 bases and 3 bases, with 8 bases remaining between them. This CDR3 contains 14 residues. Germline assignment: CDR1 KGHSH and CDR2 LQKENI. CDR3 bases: TGTGCCAGCTCACCACCAGAACGGGAAGAGACCCAGTACTTC. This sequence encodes CASSPPEREETQYF.